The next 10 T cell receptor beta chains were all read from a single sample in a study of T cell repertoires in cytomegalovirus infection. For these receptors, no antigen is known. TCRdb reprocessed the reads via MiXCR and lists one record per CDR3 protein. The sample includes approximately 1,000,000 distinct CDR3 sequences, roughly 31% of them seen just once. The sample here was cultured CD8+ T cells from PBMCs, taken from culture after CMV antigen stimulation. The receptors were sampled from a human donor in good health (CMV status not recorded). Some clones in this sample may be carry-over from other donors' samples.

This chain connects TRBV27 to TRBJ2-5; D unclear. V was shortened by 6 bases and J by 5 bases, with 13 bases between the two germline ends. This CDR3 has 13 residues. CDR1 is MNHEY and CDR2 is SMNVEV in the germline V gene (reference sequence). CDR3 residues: CASSPVTGETQYF. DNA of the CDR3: TGTGCCAGCAGCCCTGTCACCGGCGAGACCCAGTACTTC.

CDR3 nucleotides: TGTGCCAGCGGTCATCAGGTCAATCAGCCCCAGCATTTT. This translates into CASGHQVNQPQHF. The chain recombines TRBV27 with TRBJ1-5; the D is unclear. Trimming shortened V by 8 bases and J by 3 bases, and 11 bases separated the two germline ends. The germline CDR1 and CDR2 sequences are MNHEY and SMNVEV (reference sequence). This CDR3 has 13 residues.

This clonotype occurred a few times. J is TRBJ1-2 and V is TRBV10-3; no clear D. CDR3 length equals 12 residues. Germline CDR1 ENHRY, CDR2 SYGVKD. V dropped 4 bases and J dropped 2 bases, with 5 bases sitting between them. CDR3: CAISVENYGYTF. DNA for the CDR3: TGTGCCATCAGTGTGGAAAACTATGGCTACACCTTC.

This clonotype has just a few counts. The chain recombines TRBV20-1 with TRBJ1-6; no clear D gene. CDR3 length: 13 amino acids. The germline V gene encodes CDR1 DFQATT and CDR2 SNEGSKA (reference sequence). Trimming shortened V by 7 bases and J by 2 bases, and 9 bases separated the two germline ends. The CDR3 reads CSGFAAYNSPLHF. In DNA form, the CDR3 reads TGCAGTGGCTTCGCGGCCTATAATTCACCCCTCCACTTT.

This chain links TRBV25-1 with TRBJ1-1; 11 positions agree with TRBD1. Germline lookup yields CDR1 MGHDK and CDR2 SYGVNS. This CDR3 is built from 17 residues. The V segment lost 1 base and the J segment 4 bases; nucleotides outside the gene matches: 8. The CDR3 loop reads CASSESGDRGKVTEAFF. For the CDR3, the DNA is TGTGCCAGCAGTGAATCGGGGGACAGGGGGAAGGTCACTGAAGCTTTCTTT.

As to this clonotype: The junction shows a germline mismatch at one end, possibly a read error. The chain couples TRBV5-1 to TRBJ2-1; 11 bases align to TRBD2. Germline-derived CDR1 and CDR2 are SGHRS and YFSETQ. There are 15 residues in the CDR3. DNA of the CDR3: TGCGCCAGCAGCTTTAGCGGGGGGGCTATCGATGAACAGTTCTTC. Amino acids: CASSFSGGAIDEQFF.

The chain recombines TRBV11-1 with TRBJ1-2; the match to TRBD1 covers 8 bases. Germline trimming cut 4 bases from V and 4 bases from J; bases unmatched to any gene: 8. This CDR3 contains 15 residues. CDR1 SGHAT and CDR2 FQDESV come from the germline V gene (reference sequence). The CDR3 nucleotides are TGTGCCAGCAGCTCGCGAAGGACAGGGAGCTATGGCTACACCTTC. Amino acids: CASSSRRTGSYGYTF.

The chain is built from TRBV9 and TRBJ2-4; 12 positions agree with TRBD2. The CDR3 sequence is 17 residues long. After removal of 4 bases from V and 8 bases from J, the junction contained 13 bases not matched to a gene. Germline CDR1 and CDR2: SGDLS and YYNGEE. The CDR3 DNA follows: TGTGCCAGCAGCATTCCCTCTAGCGGGGGGGCCGCTGACATTCAGTACTTC. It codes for CASSIPSSGGAADIQYF.

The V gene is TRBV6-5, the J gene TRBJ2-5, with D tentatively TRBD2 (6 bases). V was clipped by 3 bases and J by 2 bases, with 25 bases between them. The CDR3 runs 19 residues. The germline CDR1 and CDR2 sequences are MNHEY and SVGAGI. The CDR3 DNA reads TGTGCCAGCAGTTATTTGGTTGCTAGCGCTGATCCTTTACAAGAGACCCAGTACTTC. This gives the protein CASSYLVASADPLQETQYF.

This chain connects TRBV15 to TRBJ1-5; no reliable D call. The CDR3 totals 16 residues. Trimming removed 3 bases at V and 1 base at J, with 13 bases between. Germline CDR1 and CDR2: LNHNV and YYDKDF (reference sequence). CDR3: CATSSRLEQSNQPQHF. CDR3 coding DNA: TGTGCCACCAGCAGTAGACTAGAGCAGAGCAATCAGCCCCAGCATTTT.